The sequence of this TCR beta chain was determined in a study of CD8 T cells in ankylosing spondylitis. Libraries for TCR beta were made by quantitative 5'-RACE with molecular barcodes. MiXCR, run by TCRdb on the 5' RACE reads, gives a single entry per CDR3 protein. The table includes around 150,000 distinct CDR3 sequences, approximately 10% detected once. The CDR3 has 16 amino acids. CDR1 SGHTA and CDR2 FQGNSA come from the germline V gene. V lost 3 bases to trimming and J lost 4 bases, with 17 bases between them. Study results and limitations: Clones linked with disease were CD8+ and fairly uncommon in the peripheral blood. Blood from ankylosing spondylitis patients appeared to carry a characteristic eight-variant TCR beta motif. Both synovial fluid and blood in reactive arthritis had previously been reported to carry some motif variants.

On this clonotype: Its antigen is not known.

The sequence derives from a male donor with ankylosing spondylitis or in good health (not recorded which). The chain uses TRBV7-2 and TRBJ2-3; no firm D call. Sequencing was carried out using blood, either unsorted or a sorted T cell fraction (not recorded which). The CDR3: CASSFNGRSEADTQYF. CDR3 coding DNA: TGTGCCAGCAGCTTTAATGGGCGGAGCGAAGCAGATACGCAGTATTTT.